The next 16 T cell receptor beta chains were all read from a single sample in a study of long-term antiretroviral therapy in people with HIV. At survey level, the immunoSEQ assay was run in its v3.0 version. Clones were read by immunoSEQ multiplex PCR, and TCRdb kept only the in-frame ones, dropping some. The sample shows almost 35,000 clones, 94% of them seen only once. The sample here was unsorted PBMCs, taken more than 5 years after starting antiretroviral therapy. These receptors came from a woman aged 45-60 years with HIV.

The CDR3 DNA sequence: TGTGCCAGCAGTTTGCTCGGAATTCGGATGAACACTGAAGCTTTCTTT. Amino acids: CASSLLGIRMNTEAFF. The chain combines TRBV28 with TRBJ1-1; D uncertain. The germline V and J ends were trimmed by 3 bases and 0 bases, with 14 bases remaining between them. This CDR3 is 16 amino acids long. Per the germline V gene, CDR1 is MDHEN and CDR2 is SYDVKM.

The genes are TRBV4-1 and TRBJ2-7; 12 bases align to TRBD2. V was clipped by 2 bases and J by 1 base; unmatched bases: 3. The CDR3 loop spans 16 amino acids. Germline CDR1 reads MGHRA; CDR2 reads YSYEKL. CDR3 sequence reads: CASSQPTSGGSYEQYF. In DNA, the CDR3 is TGCGCCAGCAGCCAACCTACTAGCGGGGGGTCCTACGAGCAGTACTTC.

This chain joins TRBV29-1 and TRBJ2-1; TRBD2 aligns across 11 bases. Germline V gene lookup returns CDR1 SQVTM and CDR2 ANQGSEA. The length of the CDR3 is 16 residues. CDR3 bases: TGCAGTTCCCGTGGGGCGACTAGCGGGGCCTACAATGAGCAGTTCTTC. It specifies CSSRGATSGAYNEQFF.

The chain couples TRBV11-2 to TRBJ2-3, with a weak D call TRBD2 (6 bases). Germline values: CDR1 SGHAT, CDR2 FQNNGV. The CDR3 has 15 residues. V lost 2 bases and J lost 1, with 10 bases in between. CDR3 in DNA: TGTGCCAGCAGCTTACGGGGGTCGGGCACAGATACGCAGTATTTT. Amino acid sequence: CASSLRGSGTDTQYF.

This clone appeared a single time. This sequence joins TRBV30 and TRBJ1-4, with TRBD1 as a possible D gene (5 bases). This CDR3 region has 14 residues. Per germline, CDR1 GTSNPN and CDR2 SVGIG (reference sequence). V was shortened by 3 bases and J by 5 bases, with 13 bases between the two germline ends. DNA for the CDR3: TGTGCCTGGAGCATCGGGACGGGGAATGAAAAACTGTTTTTT. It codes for CAWSIGTGNEKLFF.

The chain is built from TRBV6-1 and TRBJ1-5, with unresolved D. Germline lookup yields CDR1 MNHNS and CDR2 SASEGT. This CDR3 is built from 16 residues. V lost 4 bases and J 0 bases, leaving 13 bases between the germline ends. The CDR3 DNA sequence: TGTGCCAGCAGTGCCTGGAGTTCGGGTAGCAATCAGCCCCAGCATTTT. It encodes CASSAWSSGSNQPQHF.

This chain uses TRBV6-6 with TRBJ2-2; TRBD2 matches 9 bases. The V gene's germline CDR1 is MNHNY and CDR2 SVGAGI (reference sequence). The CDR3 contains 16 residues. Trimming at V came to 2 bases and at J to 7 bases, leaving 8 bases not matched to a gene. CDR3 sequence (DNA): TGTGCCAGCAGTTACGGGGCGGGGGGGCCAGGCGGGGAGCTGTTTTTT. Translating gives CASSYGAGGPGGELFF.

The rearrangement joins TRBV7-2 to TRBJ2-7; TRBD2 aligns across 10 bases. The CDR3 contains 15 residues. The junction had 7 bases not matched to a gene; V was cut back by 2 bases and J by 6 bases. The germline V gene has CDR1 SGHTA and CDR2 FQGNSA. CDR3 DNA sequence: TGTGCCAGCAGCTTATTCGGAACTAGCGGGGCCGAGCAGTACTTC. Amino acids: CASSLFGTSGAEQYF.

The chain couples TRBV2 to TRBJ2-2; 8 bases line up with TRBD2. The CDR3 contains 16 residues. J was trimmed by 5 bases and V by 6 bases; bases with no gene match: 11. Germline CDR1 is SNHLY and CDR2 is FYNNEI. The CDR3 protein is CASRRGLAGWTGELFF. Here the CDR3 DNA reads TGTGCCAGCAGACGAGGACTAGCCGGTTGGACCGGGGAGCTGTTTTTT.

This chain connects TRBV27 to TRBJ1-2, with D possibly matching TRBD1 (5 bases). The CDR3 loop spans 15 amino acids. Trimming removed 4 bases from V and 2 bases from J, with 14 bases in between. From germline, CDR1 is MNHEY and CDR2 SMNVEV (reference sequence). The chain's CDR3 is CASSSPGPKNYGYTF. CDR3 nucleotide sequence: TGTGCCAGCAGTTCCCCGGGACCAAAAAACTATGGCTACACCTTC.

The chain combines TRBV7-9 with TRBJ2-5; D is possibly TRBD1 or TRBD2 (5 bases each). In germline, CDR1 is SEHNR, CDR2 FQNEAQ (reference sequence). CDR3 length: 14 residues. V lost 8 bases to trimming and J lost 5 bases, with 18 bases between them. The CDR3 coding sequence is TGTGCCAGCGGCCCCCGGGGACCGGGGGAGACCCAGTACTTC. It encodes CASGPRGPGETQYF.

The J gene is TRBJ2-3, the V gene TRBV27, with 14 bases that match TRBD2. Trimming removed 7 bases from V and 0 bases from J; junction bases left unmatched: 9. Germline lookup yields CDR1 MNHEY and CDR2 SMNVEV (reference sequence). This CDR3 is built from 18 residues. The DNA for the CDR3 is TGTGCCAGCACCCGGACTAGCGGGGGGAGTCGCAGCACAGATACGCAGTATTTT. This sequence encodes CASTRTSGGSRSTDTQYF.

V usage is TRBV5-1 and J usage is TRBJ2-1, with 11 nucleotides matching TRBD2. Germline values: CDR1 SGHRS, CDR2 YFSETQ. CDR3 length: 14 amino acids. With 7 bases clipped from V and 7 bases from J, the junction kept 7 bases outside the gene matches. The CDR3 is CASALLAGANEQFF. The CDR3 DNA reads TGCGCCAGCGCGCTACTAGCGGGGGCAAATGAGCAGTTCTTC.

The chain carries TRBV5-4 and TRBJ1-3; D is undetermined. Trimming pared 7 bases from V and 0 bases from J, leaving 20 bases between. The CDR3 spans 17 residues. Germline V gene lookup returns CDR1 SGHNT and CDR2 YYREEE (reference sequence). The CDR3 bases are TGTGCCAGCGGCAGAAAAGGTGGCTCTTACTCTGGAAACACCATATATTTT. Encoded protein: CASGRKGGSYSGNTIYF.

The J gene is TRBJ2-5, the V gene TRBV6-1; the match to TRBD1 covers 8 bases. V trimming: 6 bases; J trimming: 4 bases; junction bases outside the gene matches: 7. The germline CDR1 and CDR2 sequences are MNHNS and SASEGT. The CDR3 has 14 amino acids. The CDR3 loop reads CASRAGGARETQYF. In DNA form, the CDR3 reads TGTGCCAGCAGAGCAGGGGGCGCGAGAGAGACCCAGTACTTC.

CDR3 nucleotides: TGTGCCAGCAGCCCGGACGGTTCCTACGAGCAGTACTTC. It specifies CASSPDGSYEQYF. The J gene is TRBJ2-7, the V gene TRBV4-2; D uncertain. The CDR3 runs 13 residues. Germline V lookup: CDR1 LGHNA, CDR2 YNFKEQ. V was cut by 4 bases and J by 1 base, with 8 bases left in between.